The 9 T cell receptor beta chains presented below share a single source sample, sequenced in a study of tumour-infiltrating T cells in Burkitt lymphoma. Only in-frame clones appear in the TCRdb table, and some are missing; sequencing was by immunoSEQ multiplex PCR. Of fewer than 20,000 clones listed, almost 80% are singletons. The sequencing input was tumor tissue. These receptors were collected from a human donor with diffuse large B-cell lymphoma.

The chain links TRBV10-3 to TRBJ1-1; D not resolved. Looked up from germline, CDR1 is ENHRY and CDR2 is SYGVKD. Trimming pared 11 bases from V and 0 bases from J, leaving 10 bases between. There are 12 residues in the CDR3. CDR3 sequence: CAASDVNTEAFF. CDR3 nucleotide sequence: TGTGCCGCCTCAGACGTGAACACTGAAGCTTTCTTT.

This clone has a handful of counts. Distinct nucleotide sequences in the sample also encode this CDR3. The V and J genes are TRBV27 and TRBJ2-1; TRBD2 aligns across 12 bases. V lost 4 bases to trimming and J lost 4 bases; unmatched junction nucleotides: 5. The V gene's germline CDR1 is MNHEY and CDR2 SMNVEV (reference sequence). The CDR3 is made up of 16 amino acids. DNA for the CDR3: TGTGCCAGCAGTTCCCGGACTAGCGGGACATACAATGAGCAGTTCTTC. Translation gives CASSSRTSGTYNEQFF.

V gene TRBV27 combines with J gene TRBJ2-6; 7 bases line up with TRBD1. Germline-derived CDR1 and CDR2 are MNHEY and SMNVEV (reference sequence). The CDR3 runs 16 residues. The V and J ends lost 10 bases and 0 bases, in that order; junction bases with no gene match: 9. As DNA, the CDR3 is TGTGCCACTCTCGGACAGGTCCGCTCTGGGGCCAACGTCCTGACTTTC. Translated: CATLGQVRSGANVLTF.

The V and J genes are TRBV9 and TRBJ1-5, with D tentatively TRBD1 (6 bases). The ends were cut back, 2 bases at V and 9 bases at J, with 12 bases in the middle. The CDR3 is 13 amino acids. CDR1 and CDR2 (germline): SGDLS, YYNGEE. The DNA of the CDR3 is TGTGCCAGCAGCGTGCAAGGGGGACCGCCCCAGCATTTT. This gives the protein CASSVQGGPPQHF. Full variable domain (missing parts from reference TRBV9 and TRBJ1-5): DSGVTQTPKHLITATGQRVTLRCSPRSGDLSVYWYQQSLDQGLQFLIQYYNGEERAKGNILERFSAQQFPDLHSELNLSSLELGDSALYFCASSVQGGPPQHFGDGTRLSIL.

The chain is built from TRBV6-5 and TRBJ2-2, with D possibly being TRBD2 (5 bases). This CDR3 comprises 15 residues. Germline-derived CDR1 and CDR2 are MNHEY and SVGAGI. V lost 7 bases and J 3 bases, leaving 15 bases between the germline ends. The CDR3: CASKVEGTYTGELFF. CDR3 in DNA: TGTGCCAGCAAAGTTGAGGGTACTTACACCGGGGAGCTGTTTTTT.

This clone was observed a handful of times. CDR3 protein: CSVPSGGKVYEQYF. For the CDR3, the DNA is TGCAGCGTTCCCTCCGGGGGCAAAGTATACGAGCAGTACTTC. The chain recombines TRBV29-1 with TRBJ2-7; D possibly matches TRBD1 or TRBD2 (6 bases each). Germline V lookup: CDR1 SQVTM, CDR2 ANQGSEA. The CDR3 contains 14 residues. V was clipped by 5 bases and J by 4 bases, with 18 bases between them.

The V and J genes are TRBV7-8 and TRBJ2-5, with 9 bases that match TRBD1. Unmatched junction bases numbered 9, after V lost 5 bases and J lost 5 bases. Germline CDR1 and CDR2: SGHVS and FQNEAQ. The CDR3 runs 15 residues. The DNA for the CDR3 is TGTGCCAGCAGCCCTGGGACAGGGTTGGCCGAGACCCAGTACTTC. Protein sequence: CASSPGTGLAETQYF.

CDR3 amino acids: CASSIRGGATEAFF. In nucleotides, the CDR3 is TGTGCCAGTAGTATTCGGGGTGGGGCCACTGAAGCTTTCTTT. V gene TRBV19 combines with J gene TRBJ1-1, with D tentatively TRBD1 (5 bases). Germline V gene sequence: CDR1 LNHDA, CDR2 SQIVND (reference sequence). The CDR3 loop spans 14 amino acids. The V and J ends lost 3 bases and 4 bases respectively, with 12 bases between them.

This chain links TRBV6-5 with TRBJ2-7; 9 bases fit TRBD2. Per germline, CDR1 MNHEY and CDR2 SVGAGI. V was clipped by 0 bases and J by 8 bases; unmatched bases: 5. The CDR3 length is 14 residues. CDR3 in amino acids: CASSYSISGSQQYF. As DNA, the CDR3 is TGTGCCAGCAGTTACTCGATTAGCGGGAGTCAGCAGTACTTC.